This record covers a single TCR beta chain. This CDR3 comprises 16 residues. V was cut by 5 bases and J by 1 base, with 16 bases left in between. The germline V gene encodes CDR1 SGHVS and CDR2 FNYEAQ. Researchers ran the assay at a deep level. The table came from immunoSEQ multiplex PCR; TCRdb's copy has only in-frame clones and leaves some out. The sample records around 2,000,000 clones, roughly 91% being singletons. Selected positively for CCR7 and CD45RO-negative, naive CD8 cells excluded terminally differentiated effector memory CD45RA+ cells. The sample belongs to a study of shared clonotypes between healthy human individuals.

This TCR derives from a man aged 18 to 30 in good health. Some clones in this sample may be carry-over from other donors' samples. V usage is TRBV7-6 and J usage is TRBJ2-3, with no clear D. The sample was naive CD8+ T cells from PBMCs. The CDR3 DNA is TGTGCCAGCAGCCTGGTCTGGTCGCCTGGCACAGATACGCAGTATTTT. It specifies CASSLVWSPGTDTQYF.